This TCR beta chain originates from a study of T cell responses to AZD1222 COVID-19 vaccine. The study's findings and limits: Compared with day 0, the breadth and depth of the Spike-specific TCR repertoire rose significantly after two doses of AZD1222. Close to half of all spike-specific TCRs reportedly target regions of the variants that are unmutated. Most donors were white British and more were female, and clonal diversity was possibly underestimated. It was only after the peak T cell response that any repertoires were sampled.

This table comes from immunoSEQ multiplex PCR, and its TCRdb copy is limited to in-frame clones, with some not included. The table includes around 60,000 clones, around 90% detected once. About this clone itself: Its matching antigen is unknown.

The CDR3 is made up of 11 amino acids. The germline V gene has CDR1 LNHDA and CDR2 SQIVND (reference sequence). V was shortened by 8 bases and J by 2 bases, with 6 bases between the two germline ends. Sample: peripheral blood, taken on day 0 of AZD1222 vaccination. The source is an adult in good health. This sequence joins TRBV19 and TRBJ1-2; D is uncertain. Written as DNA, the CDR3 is TGTGCCAGTGGGCAGAACTATGGCTACACCTTC. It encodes CASGQNYGYTF.